This T cell receptor (beta chain) was sequenced for a study of OX40 agonist ivuxolimab in advanced cancers. Clones were read by immunoSEQ multiplex PCR, and TCRdb kept only the in-frame ones, dropping some. The table includes under 70,000 clones, 92% detected once. Germline assignment: CDR1 SGDLS and CDR2 YYNGEE. The CDR3 has 15 amino acids. The V and J ends lost 4 bases and 1 base, in that order; junction bases with no gene match: 4. The TCR comes from an adult with an advanced solid tumor such as melanoma, head and neck, liver or kidney cancer. J is TRBJ2-7 and V is TRBV9, with 11 bases matching TRBD2. Sequenced material: CD4+ or CD8+ T cells sorted from blood, taken in a trial of the OX40 agonist ivuxolimab. The CDR3 region is CASSSSGGASYEQYF. CDR3 in DNA: TGTGCCAGCAGCAGTAGCGGGGGGGCTTCCTACGAGCAGTACTTC.